This T cell receptor beta chain was documented in a study of CD8 T cells in ankylosing spondylitis. There are a few counts of this clonotype. Construction of TCR beta libraries was performed using quantitative 5'-RACE with molecular barcodes. TCRdb used MiXCR to reprocess the 5' RACE reads, holding one entry per CDR3 protein. This sample has 80,000 to 90,000 distinct CDR3 sequences; roughly 27% occur once, and the top ten carry roughly three fifths. Germline lookup yields CDR1 DFQATT and CDR2 SNEGSKA (reference sequence). V lost 0 bases to trimming and J lost 5 bases; unmatched junction nucleotides: 6. The CDR3 runs to 15 residues.

Sequencing was carried out using blood, either unsorted or a sorted T cell fraction (not recorded which). This sequence was found in a male donor with ankylosing spondylitis or in good health (not recorded which). This sequence joins TRBV20-1 and TRBJ2-2; 7 bases match TRBD2. CDR3 nucleotides: TGCAGTGCTAGAGATCCCCTCGGGGGGACCGGGGAGCTGTTTTTT. Amino acids: CSARDPLGGTGELFF.